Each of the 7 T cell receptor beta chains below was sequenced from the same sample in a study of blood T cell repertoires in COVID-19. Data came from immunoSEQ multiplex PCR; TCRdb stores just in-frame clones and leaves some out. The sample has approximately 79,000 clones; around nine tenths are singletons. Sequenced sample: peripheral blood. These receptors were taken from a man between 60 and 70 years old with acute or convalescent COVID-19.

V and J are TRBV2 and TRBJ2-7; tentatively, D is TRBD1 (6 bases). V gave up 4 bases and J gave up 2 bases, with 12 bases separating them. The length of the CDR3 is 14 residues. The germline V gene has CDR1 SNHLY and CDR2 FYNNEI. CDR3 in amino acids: CASSGPDRTYEQYF. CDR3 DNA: TGTGCCAGCAGTGGACCCGACAGGACCTACGAGCAGTACTTC.

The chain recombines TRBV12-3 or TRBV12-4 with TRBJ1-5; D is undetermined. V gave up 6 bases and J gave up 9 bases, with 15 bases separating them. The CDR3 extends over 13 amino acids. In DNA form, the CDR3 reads TGTGCCAGCAGCCGGCGGTTTGGATGGCCCCAGCATTTT. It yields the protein CASSRRFGWPQHF.

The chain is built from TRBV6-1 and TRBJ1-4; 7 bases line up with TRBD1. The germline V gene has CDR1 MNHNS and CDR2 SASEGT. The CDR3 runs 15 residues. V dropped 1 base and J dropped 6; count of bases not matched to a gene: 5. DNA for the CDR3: TGTGCCAGCAGTGAAGACAGGGGCACCCATGAAAAACTGTTTTTT. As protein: CASSEDRGTHEKLFF.

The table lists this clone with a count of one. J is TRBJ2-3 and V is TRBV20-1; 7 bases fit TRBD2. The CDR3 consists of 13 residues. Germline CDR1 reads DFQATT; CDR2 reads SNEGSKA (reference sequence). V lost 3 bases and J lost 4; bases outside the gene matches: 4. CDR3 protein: CSASGGVSDTQYF. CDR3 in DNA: TGCAGTGCTAGTGGGGGGGTTTCAGATACGCAGTATTTT.

The CDR3 coding sequence is TGTGCCAGCAGCTTGATAGGAGAAGAGACCCAGTACTTC. Translating it yields CASSLIGEETQYF. The chain combines TRBV7-3 with TRBJ2-5, with unresolved D. Per the germline V gene, CDR1 is SGHTA and CDR2 is FQGTGA. Trimming removed 3 bases at V and 3 bases at J, with 8 bases between. There are 13 residues in the CDR3.

CDR3 nucleotides: TGCGCCAGCAGCTCACTAGCGGGACGTACTGAGCAGTTCTTC. This encodes CASSSLAGRTEQFF. This chain connects TRBV5-1 to TRBJ2-1; 10 bases map to TRBD2. CDR1 and CDR2 (germline): SGHRS, YFSETQ. Trimming took 3 bases from V and 9 from J; bases not matched to a gene: 6. The CDR3 has 14 amino acids.

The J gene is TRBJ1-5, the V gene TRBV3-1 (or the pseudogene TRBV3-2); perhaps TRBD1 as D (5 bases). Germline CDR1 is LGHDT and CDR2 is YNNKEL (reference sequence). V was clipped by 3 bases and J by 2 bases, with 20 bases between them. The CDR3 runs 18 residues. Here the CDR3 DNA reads TGTGCCAGCAGCCAGAACCCTGTTGGTGCGGGGGGCAATCAGCCCCAGCATTTT. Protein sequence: CASSQNPVGAGGNQPQHF.